A single sample gave rise to the 27 T cell receptor beta chains below, sequenced in a study of blood T cell repertoires in COVID-19. The assay was immunoSEQ multiplex PCR, and TCRdb's table has in-frame clones only and misses some. Seen here are 200,000 to 300,000 clones, 80% to 90% observed once, and the top ten hold about 1.6%. What was sequenced was peripheral blood. Source of these receptors: a woman aged 40 to 55 who had recovered from COVID-19.

The rearrangement uses TRBV2 and TRBJ2-2; weak D call: TRBD2 (5 bases). This CDR3 has 15 residues. Germline V gene sequence: CDR1 SNHLY, CDR2 FYNNEI. Deletions cut 4 bases from V and 4 bases from J, with 13 bases between. CDR3 in DNA: TGTGCCAGCAGTGGGTCGTTGGGGAGCACCGGGGAGCTGTTTTTT. This gives the protein CASSGSLGSTGELFF.

The chain uses TRBV5-1 and TRBJ2-5; 11 positions agree with TRBD1. The CDR3 sequence is 14 residues long. The V segment lost 3 bases and the J segment 5 bases; nucleotides outside the gene matches: 3. The germline CDR1 and CDR2 sequences are SGHRS and YFSETQ. The CDR3 DNA reads as TGCGCCAGCAGCTGGACAGGGGGCCGGGAGACCCAGTACTTC. Its translation is CASSWTGGRETQYF.

The V gene is TRBV4-3, the J gene TRBJ1-1, with D tentatively TRBD1 (5 bases). V lost 0 bases and J lost 7, with 15 bases in between. Looked up from germline, CDR1 is LGHNA and CDR2 is YSLEER. The CDR3 length is 15 residues. The CDR3 DNA is TGCGCCAGCAGCCAAGATGGCACAGTTAGGGGTGAAGCTTTCTTT. This sequence encodes CASSQDGTVRGEAFF.

The chain employs TRBV5-1 and TRBJ2-1; 8 bases map to TRBD2. The V gene's germline CDR1 is SGHRS and CDR2 YFSETQ. The CDR3 contains 14 residues. Losses at the gene ends were 5 bases for V and 7 bases for J; bases not matched to a gene: 8. The CDR3 here is CASSQTSGVNEQFF. The CDR3 DNA is TGCGCCAGCAGTCAAACTAGCGGAGTTAATGAGCAGTTCTTC.

The table lists this clone with a count of one. The rearrangement joins TRBV10-3 to TRBJ2-5; 15 nucleotides line up with TRBD2. The germline V gene encodes CDR1 ENHRY and CDR2 SYGVKD. V dropped 6 bases and J dropped 5; count of bases not matched to a gene: 16. The CDR3 extends over 19 amino acids. In DNA form, the CDR3 reads TGTGCCATCAGCGACCCGGCGGGGACTAGCGGGGGGCCGCTGGAGACCCAGTACTTC. Its translation: CAISDPAGTSGGPLETQYF.

The genes are TRBV11-2 and TRBJ2-6; tentative D call: TRBD2 (6 bases). The germline V gene has CDR1 SGHAT and CDR2 FQNNGV. Trimming pared 1 base from V and 0 bases from J, leaving 13 bases between. CDR3 length: 18 residues. CDR3 DNA sequence: TGTGCCAGCAGCTTAGTGGCCGGGGGATACTCTGGGGCCAACGTCCTGACTTTC. Its translation is CASSLVAGGYSGANVLTF. The whole variable domain, filled in from reference TRBV11-2 and TRBJ2-6, reads EAGVAQSPRYKIIEKRQSVAFWCNPISGHATLYWYQQILGQGPKLLIQFQNNGVVDDSQLPKDRFSAERLKGVDSTLKIQPAKLEDSAVYLCASSLVAGGYSGANVLTFGAGSRLTVL.

This chain's CDR3 is CASSYSKASGGRASSTDTQYF. CDR3 nucleotides: TGTGCCAGCAGTTACTCGAAGGCTAGCGGGGGTCGCGCCTCTAGCACAGATACGCAGTATTTT. The chain has TRBV6-2 or TRBV6-3 and TRBJ2-3; 10 nucleotides align to TRBD2. There are 21 residues in the CDR3. J lost 0 bases, V lost 0 bases, and 15 bases had no gene match. Germline V lookup: CDR1 MNHEY, CDR2 SVGEGT.

The rearrangement links TRBV6-5 to TRBJ1-4; D not resolved. Trimming removed 8 bases at V and 7 bases at J, with 11 bases between. The CDR3 runs to 12 residues. Germline V gene data show CDR1 as MNHEY and CDR2 as SVGAGI. The CDR3 nucleotides read TGTGCCAGCCTGGCCCCGGGTGAAAAACTGTTTTTT. Its translation is CASLAPGEKLFF.

The J gene is TRBJ2-2, the V gene TRBV15; no definite D call. The length of the CDR3 is 14 residues. CDR1 LNHNV and CDR2 YYDKDF come from the germline V gene (reference sequence). V was clipped by 0 bases and J by 7 bases, with 9 bases between them. The CDR3 coding sequence is TGTGCCACCAGCAGAGATGCGACTCACGGGGAGCTGTTTTTT. Its translation: CATSRDATHGELFF.

This chain uses TRBV9 with TRBJ2-7; 7 bases map to TRBD1. V shed 0 bases, J shed 3 bases, and the junction held 6 bases outside the gene matches. Germline V lookup: CDR1 SGDLS, CDR2 YYNGEE. The CDR3 is made up of 15 amino acids. CDR3 loop: CASSVDRAGGYEQYF. Here the CDR3 DNA reads TGTGCCAGCAGCGTAGACAGGGCAGGGGGCTACGAGCAGTACTTC. Drawing the rest from reference TRBV9 and TRBJ2-7, the complete variable domain is DSGVTQTPKHLITATGQRVTLRCSPRSGDLSVYWYQQSLDQGLQFLIQYYNGEERAKGNILERFSAQQFPDLHSELNLSSLELGDSALYFCASSVDRAGGYEQYFGPGTRLTVT.

This clone has only a few counts. The J gene is TRBJ2-7, the V gene TRBV5-1; possibly TRBD1 for D (5 bases). CDR1 is SGHRS and CDR2 is YFSETQ in the germline V gene. Trimming left V 0 bases short and J 2 bases short, with 15 bases between. The CDR3 consists of 16 residues. The CDR3 DNA is TGCGCCAGCAGCTTGGGAACATCTAGGGGTGCCTACGAGCAGTACTTC. Translating gives CASSLGTSRGAYEQYF.

J is TRBJ2-1 and V is TRBV6-5; TRBD1 matches at 10 bases. J lost 10 bases, V lost 11 bases, and 11 bases had no gene match. There are 13 residues in the CDR3. The germline V gene encodes CDR1 MNHEY and CDR2 SVGAGI. The CDR3 sequence is CAGARQGAGEQFF. The CDR3 nucleotides read TGTGCCGGCGCTAGACAGGGGGCAGGAGAGCAGTTCTTC.

As DNA, the CDR3 is TGTGCCAGCAGCTTCGCGGTGCGGGGGGAGACCCAGTACTTC. Translation: CASSFAVRGETQYF. The genes are TRBV5-4 and TRBJ2-5, with 7 bases fitting TRBD2. In germline, CDR1 is SGHNT, CDR2 YYREEE (reference sequence). V lost 2 bases and J lost 5; bases outside the gene matches: 6. There are 14 residues in the CDR3.

The J gene is TRBJ1-6, the V gene TRBV6-1, with 10 nucleotides matching TRBD1. The CDR3 contains 17 residues. V was pared by 3 bases and J by 0 bases, with 2 bases of the junction left unmatched. Germline CDR1 is MNHNS and CDR2 is SASEGT. CDR3 amino acids: CASSERDRGSYNSPLHF. CDR3 bases: TGTGCCAGCAGTGAGAGGGACAGGGGCTCCTATAATTCACCCCTCCACTTT.

The CDR3 nucleotides read TGTGCCAGCAGCGCCCGGGACATCCATGTCACCTTC. Protein product: CASSARDIHVTF. The rearrangement joins TRBV9 to TRBJ1-2; D possibly corresponds to TRBD1 (6 bases). Per germline, CDR1 SGDLS and CDR2 YYNGEE. The V gene lost 3 bases and the J gene lost 13 bases, with 16 bases spanning the gap. CDR3 length equals 12 residues.

V and J are TRBV2 and TRBJ2-3; D is possibly TRBD1 (5 bases). The CDR3 is 12 amino acids. Germline CDR1 reads SNHLY; CDR2 reads FYNNEI. The V end was cut by 11 bases, the J end by 6 bases, with 15 bases between. DNA for the CDR3: TGTGCCGGGGCGATAACCGCCGATACGCAGTATTTT. Translating it yields CAGAITADTQYF. Based on the CDR3 plus reference TRBV2 and TRBJ2-3, the full variable domain is EPEVTQTPSHQVTQMGQEVILRCVPISNHLYFYWYRQILGQKVEFLVSFYNNEISEKSEIFDDQFSVERPDGSNFTLKIRSTKLEDSAMYFCAGAITADTQYFGPGTRLTVL.

The chain links TRBV9 to TRBJ2-3; the D is unclear. V lost 0 bases, J lost 0 bases, and 5 bases lay in between. CDR1 is SGDLS and CDR2 is YYNGEE in the germline V gene. The CDR3 extends over 14 amino acids. The DNA of the CDR3 is TGTGCCAGCAGCGTAGCTCGTAGCACAGATACGCAGTATTTT. Translation gives CASSVARSTDTQYF.

V is TRBV6-6 and J is TRBJ1-5; the D gene is possibly TRBD1 (6 bases). V lost 6 bases, J lost 2 bases, and 14 bases lay in between. The CDR3 consists of 15 residues. Germline-derived CDR1 and CDR2 are MNHNY and SVGAGI (reference sequence). CDR3 coding DNA: TGTGCCAGCAGGAGGGGGGGATACGGCAATCAGCCCCAGCATTTT. It yields the protein CASRRGGYGNQPQHF.

The gene calls are TRBV19 and TRBJ2-3; 9 bases align to TRBD2. Trimming at V came to 3 bases and at J to 2 bases, leaving 9 bases not matched to a gene. CDR1 is LNHDA and CDR2 is SQIVND in the germline V gene (reference sequence). The CDR3 spans 17 residues. CDR3 sequence: CASSISRGGGATDTQYF. The CDR3 nucleotides read TGTGCCAGTAGTATCTCCCGGGGCGGGGGGGCCACAGATACGCAGTATTTT.

The chain uses TRBV19 and TRBJ2-7; D might be TRBD1 (5 bases). CDR3 length equals 15 residues. Trimming took 5 bases from V and 5 from J, leaving 19 bases between them. From germline, CDR1 is LNHDA and CDR2 SQIVND (reference sequence). In DNA, the CDR3 is TGTGCCAGTAGTGGGAACCAGGGTGCCGCGGACGAGCAGTACTTC. As protein: CASSGNQGAADEQYF.

The genes are TRBV3-1 (or the pseudogene TRBV3-2) and TRBJ2-1, with 8 bases aligning to TRBD2. From germline, CDR1 is LGHDT and CDR2 YNNKEL (reference sequence). The length of the CDR3 is 15 residues. V shed 2 bases and J 6 bases; nucleotides not matched to a gene: 6. The CDR3 sequence: CASSQRLAGFNEQFF. CDR3 coding DNA: TGTGCCAGCAGCCAACGGCTAGCGGGTTTCAATGAGCAGTTCTTC.

The chain has TRBV9 and TRBJ2-7; 7 bases fit TRBD1. Trimming cost V 0 bases and J 7 bases; bases outside gene matches: 7. The CDR3 extends over 14 amino acids. Germline CDR1 and CDR2: SGDLS and YYNGEE. CDR3 protein: CASSVDGTGEEQYF. The DNA for the CDR3 is TGTGCCAGCAGCGTAGATGGAACAGGGGAGGAGCAGTACTTC.

This clone was counted a few times. Compared with germline, one end of the junction differs, possibly owing to a read error. The chain links TRBV7-7 to TRBJ1-2, with a possible D match to TRBD1 (6 bases). The germline V gene encodes CDR1 SSHAT and CDR2 FNYEAQ (reference sequence). This CDR3 has 16 amino acids. The CDR3: CASSLRGGRLDYGYTF. In DNA form, the CDR3 reads TGTGCTAGCAGCTTACGCGGGGGGCGCTTGGACTATGGCTACACCTTC.

The CDR3 loop is CASSPETTGGGGAFF. CDR3 nucleotide sequence: TGTGCCAGCAGCCCGGAAACCACAGGGGGCGGGGGAGCTTTCTTT. This chain joins TRBV7-8 and TRBJ1-1; 9 nucleotides agree with TRBD1. The CDR3 length is 15 residues. The J segment lost 10 bases and the V segment lost 5 bases, leaving 14 bases of the junction unmatched. Germline V lookup: CDR1 SGHVS, CDR2 FQNEAQ.

This chain joins TRBV19 and TRBJ2-5, with D tentatively TRBD1 (6 bases). The CDR3 has 13 residues. The V end lost 6 bases, the J end lost 5 bases, and 13 bases lay between the germline ends. The germline CDR1 and CDR2 sequences are LNHDA and SQIVND (reference sequence). CDR3 nucleotide sequence: TGTGCCAGTAGCTTACAGGGCGGCGAGACCCAGTACTTC. It codes for CASSLQGGETQYF.

This chain joins TRBV2 and TRBJ1-1; weak D call: TRBD1 (6 bases). The CDR3 length is 13 residues. Germline CDR1 SNHLY, CDR2 FYNNEI. Trimming cost V 2 bases and J 4 bases, with 8 bases left between them. Here the CDR3 reads CASSELGATEAFF. The CDR3 nucleotides read TGTGCCAGCAGTGAACTGGGGGCCACTGAAGCTTTCTTT.

This rearrangement joins TRBV7-2 to TRBJ2-4, with D uncertain. The CDR3 spans 14 residues. V was pared by 2 bases and J by 8 bases, with 13 bases between. From germline, CDR1 is SGHTA and CDR2 FQGNSA. CDR3 residues: CASSLRGPSDIQYF. The CDR3 DNA reads TGTGCCAGCAGCTTACGTGGGCCGTCTGACATTCAGTACTTC.